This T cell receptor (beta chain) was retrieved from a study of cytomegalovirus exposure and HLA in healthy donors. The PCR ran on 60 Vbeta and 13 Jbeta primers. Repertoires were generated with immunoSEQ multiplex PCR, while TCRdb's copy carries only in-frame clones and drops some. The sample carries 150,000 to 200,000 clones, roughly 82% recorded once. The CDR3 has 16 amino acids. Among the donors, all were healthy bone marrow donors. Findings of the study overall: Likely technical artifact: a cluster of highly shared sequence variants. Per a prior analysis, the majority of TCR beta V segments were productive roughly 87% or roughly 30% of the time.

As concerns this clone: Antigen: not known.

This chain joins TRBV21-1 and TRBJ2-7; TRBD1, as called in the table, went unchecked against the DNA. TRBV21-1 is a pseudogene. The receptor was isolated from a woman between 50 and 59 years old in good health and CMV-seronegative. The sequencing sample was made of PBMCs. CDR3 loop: CASSLPRGRGRYEQYF. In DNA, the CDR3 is TGTGCCAGCAGCTTACCGAGAGGCAGGGGTCGGTACGAGCAGTACTTC.